The 14 T cell receptor beta chains below all came from one sample that was sequenced in a study of shared clonotypes between healthy human individuals. Clones were read by immunoSEQ multiplex PCR, and TCRdb kept only the in-frame ones, dropping some. The sample comprises more than 550,000 clones, 92% of which are singletons, and approximately 25% rests with the top ten. Terminally differentiated effector memory CD45RA+ cells were excluded from the naive CD8 cells, which were CD45RO-negative and positively selected for CCR7. Source material: naive CD8+ T cells sorted from blood. The receptor source for this set is a man aged 25 to 40 in good health.

There are a few counts of this clone. V gene TRBV2 combines with J gene TRBJ2-5; 11 nucleotides match TRBD1. The germline V gene encodes CDR1 SNHLY and CDR2 FYNNEI. V lost 3 bases to trimming and J lost 6 bases; unmatched junction nucleotides: 6. CDR3 length: 15 amino acids. The CDR3 is CASSEWTGGGQTQYF. CDR3 coding DNA: TGTGCCAGCAGTGAGTGGACAGGGGGCGGTCAGACCCAGTACTTC.

This chain uses TRBV28 with TRBJ2-1; D is perhaps TRBD2 (6 bases). CDR3 length equals 13 residues. Germline V CDR1 and CDR2: MDHEN, SYDVKM. Trimming shortened V by 4 bases and J by 8 bases, and 12 bases separated the two germline ends. CDR3 sequence reads: CASSSETSHEQFF. For the CDR3, the DNA is TGTGCCAGCAGTTCCGAGACTAGTCATGAGCAGTTCTTC. Full variable domain (remainder filled in from reference TRBV28 and TRBJ2-1): DVKVTQSSRYLVKRTGEKVFLECVQDMDHENMFWYRQDPGLGLRLIYFSYDVKMKEKGDIPEGYSVSREKKERFSLILESASTNQTSMYLCASSSETSHEQFFGPGTRLTVL.

This clone was found once. The chain is built from TRBV5-4 and TRBJ2-3; a weak D match, TRBD2 (6 bases). The V and J ends lost 3 bases and 2 bases respectively, with 13 bases between them. Germline CDR1 SGHNT, CDR2 YYREEE (reference sequence). This CDR3 is 15 amino acids long. The DNA of the CDR3 is TGTGCCAGCAGCTACCCCGGCGGGGTCACAGATACGCAGTATTTT. It is translated as CASSYPGGVTDTQYF.

J is TRBJ2-3 and V is TRBV29-1, with D possibly TRBD1 on 6 matching bases. The V end was cut by 4 bases, the J end by 0 bases, with 11 bases between. CDR3 length: 14 residues. Germline loops: CDR1 SQVTM, CDR2 ANQGSEA. The CDR3, as DNA: TGCAGCGTTGGCCTAAGGGGGAGCACAGATACGCAGTATTTT. Translating it yields CSVGLRGSTDTQYF.

The CDR3: CASSLARSRTDTQYF. The CDR3 DNA is TGCGCCAGCAGCTTGGCCCGGAGCCGCACAGATACGCAGTATTTT. V usage is TRBV5-1 and J usage is TRBJ2-3, with D uncertain. Deletions cut 0 bases from V and 1 base from J, with 9 bases between. Germline V gives CDR1 SGHRS, CDR2 YFSETQ. The CDR3 consists of 15 residues.

V is TRBV19 and J is TRBJ1-1, with D maybe TRBD1 (5 bases). Germline V gives CDR1 LNHDA, CDR2 SQIVND (reference sequence). V lost 1 base to trimming and J lost 1 base, with 19 bases between them. The CDR3 has 18 amino acids. In DNA, the CDR3 is TGTGCCAGTAGTATAGCACCCGACAGAGGCTCTGGGAACACTGAAGCTTTCTTT. Translating gives CASSIAPDRGSGNTEAFF.

The CDR3 nucleotides read TGTGCCACCAGACAGGGCTTTTATGAGCAGTTCTTC. It codes for CATRQGFYEQFF. The J gene is TRBJ2-1, the V gene TRBV2, with TRBD1 matching 7 bases. CDR1 is SNHLY, CDR2 FYNNEI, per germline. V trimming: 10 bases; J trimming: 8 bases; junction bases outside the gene matches: 8. The CDR3 consists of 12 residues.

The genes are TRBV29-1 and TRBJ1-1; 8 positions match TRBD1. This CDR3 is 15 amino acids long. V dropped 0 bases and J dropped 7; count of bases not matched to a gene: 10. Germline values: CDR1 SQVTM, CDR2 ANQGSEA. The CDR3 is CSVEDPRQGAGEAFF. The CDR3 DNA follows: TGCAGCGTTGAAGATCCTCGGCAGGGGGCAGGTGAAGCTTTCTTT.

This chain connects TRBV7-9 to TRBJ2-7, with unresolved D. The CDR3 covers 11 residues. V lost 5 bases, J lost 3 bases, and 5 bases lay in between. The germline CDR1 and CDR2 sequences are SEHNR and FQNEAQ (reference sequence). The CDR3 DNA reads TGTGCCAGCAGCAACCGCTACGAGCAGTACTTC. Translation: CASSNRYEQYF.

CDR3 in amino acids: CASSLLGSIEQFF. In DNA, the CDR3 is TGTGCCAGCAGTTTACTGGGGAGTATTGAGCAGTTCTTC. This chain joins TRBV27 and TRBJ2-1; tentative D call: TRBD2 (5 bases). This CDR3 is built from 13 residues. Germline-derived CDR1 and CDR2 are MNHEY and SMNVEV (reference sequence). V dropped 2 bases and J dropped 9 bases, with 11 bases sitting between them.

The chain combines TRBV5-1 with TRBJ2-2; 10 nucleotides align to TRBD1. Germline-derived CDR1 and CDR2 are SGHRS and YFSETQ. J gave up 7 bases and V 4 bases, and 4 bases lay outside the gene matches. The CDR3 is 14 amino acids. CDR3 nucleotide sequence: TGCGCCAGCAGCGACAGGGGGCGAAGCGGGGAGCTGTTTTTT. Protein product: CASSDRGRSGELFF.

The chain couples TRBV4-1 to TRBJ2-7; D may be TRBD2 (5 bases). Germline CDR1 and CDR2: MGHRA and YSYEKL. The V gene lost 0 bases and the J gene lost 3 bases, with 15 bases spanning the gap. The CDR3 runs to 16 residues. The CDR3 DNA reads as TGCGCCAGCAGCCAAGATGTCACCGGGATCCACTACGAGCAGTACTTC. Protein product: CASSQDVTGIHYEQYF.

This clone was counted only a few times. The V gene is TRBV27, the J gene TRBJ1-2; D gene ambiguous. CDR1 and CDR2 (germline): MNHEY, SMNVEV (reference sequence). The CDR3 totals 14 residues. The ends were cut back, 5 bases at V and 4 bases at J, with 14 bases in the middle. The CDR3 DNA sequence: TGTGCCAGCAGTAGTGACCCCCGGGGCTATGGCTACACCTTC. Protein: CASSSDPRGYGYTF.

The V and J genes are TRBV19 and TRBJ1-5, with 7 positions matching TRBD1. Germline V gene lookup returns CDR1 LNHDA and CDR2 SQIVND (reference sequence). J gave up 4 bases and V 5 bases, and 5 bases lay outside the gene matches. This CDR3 is built from 14 residues. The CDR3 DNA reads as TGTGCCAGTAGTTGGGGACAGTTTAATCAGCCCCAGCATTTT. This gives the protein CASSWGQFNQPQHF.